In its sample, the clone carrying this T cell receptor (beta chain) was seen a few times. In each sample, at least 6.5 million PBMCs were isolated. Every sample gave at least 5 micrograms of total RNA when it was extracted. The authors ran a second PCR of 7 to 11 cycles using a sample-barcoded 5' primer and a J-beta primer mix. TCRdb processed the 5' RACE reads anew with MiXCR; each CDR3 protein has one entry. The profile shows over 750,000 distinct CDR3 sequences, roughly 25% of them singletons. The CDR3 runs 15 residues. The V segment lost 5 bases and the J segment 3 bases; nucleotides outside the gene matches: 7. CDR1 is SGHTA, CDR2 FQGNSA, per germline. The data originate from a study of blood T cells in healthy people across ages. This same sample was also taken into another study, of T cells of mothers and their children.

The chain uses TRBV7-2 and TRBJ2-5; 9 bases agree with TRBD1. Sequenced: blood. The sequence was obtained from a boy aged 10-17 years in good health. The chain's CDR3 is CASSDRDRDEETQYF. The DNA of the CDR3 is TGTGCCAGCAGCGACCGGGACAGGGATGAAGAGACCCAGTACTTC.